Detailed here is one T cell receptor beta chain. The sample carries other DNA sequences with the same CDR3. This record belongs to a study of blood T cell repertoires in COVID-19. Study-wide context: COVID-19 samples collected from the United States, Italy and Spain covered acute and convalescent phases. In each case, the material was cDNA or gDNA derived from T cells, B-cell-depleted T cells, or PBMCs.

This CDR3 is 13 amino acids long. Germline assignment: CDR1 SGHAT and CDR2 FQNNGV. V was cut by 5 bases and J by 0 bases, with 7 bases left in between. In the source study's methods: By means of reference gene primer amplification, nucleated cell counts were estimated. Sequenced by immunoSEQ multiplex PCR; TCRdb stores in-frame clones only, minus some. Clone size and V and J calls were adopted from that table, with D and trimming inferred from the DNA. The table records approximately 72,000 clones, under 90% of them present only once. The chain employs TRBV11-2 and TRBJ1-1; D call uncertain. The source material was peripheral blood. The TCR comes from a man aged 55-75 years with acute or convalescent COVID-19. The CDR3 region is CASSPRLNTEAFF. In DNA, the CDR3 is TGTGCCAGCAGCCCCCGGTTGAACACTGAAGCTTTCTTT.